Below, one T cell receptor beta chain is given with its context. Its matching antigen is unknown. The data were obtained in a study of T cells after yellow fever vaccination. Study-level background: Fractions with few cells were prepared using SMART-Seq v4 Ultra Low Input. Regarding the study as a whole: Weaker, the secondary response peaked sooner, at day 5 versus 15.

TCRdb re-called the 5' RACE reads through MiXCR, storing one row per CDR3 protein. The table has about 630,000 distinct CDR3 sequences, around an eighth seen once; the top ten hold 14% to 15%. In germline, CDR1 is MNHEY, CDR2 SMNVEV (reference sequence). CDR3 size: 14 residues. Trimming shortened V by 5 bases and J by 3 bases, and 10 bases separated the two germline ends. The sequencing used PBMCs, collected on the day of the yellow fever booster vaccination. The chain uses TRBV27 and TRBJ1-4, with D unresolved. The receptor was isolated from a man aged 25-40 years who received the YFV17D yellow fever vaccine. The CDR3 is CASSPNIANEKLFF. Written as DNA, the CDR3 is TGTGCCAGCAGTCCCAACATAGCTAATGAAAAACTGTTTTTT.